This T cell receptor beta chain was obtained from a study of identical twins. Study observations and caveats: Zero-insertion analyses could be partly confounded by invariant MAIT and iNKT cells.

The CDR3 is 12 residues long. Trimming stripped 6 bases from V and 6 bases from J, with 9 bases between. The germline CDR1 and CDR2 sequences are KGHDR and SFDVKD. Healthy Caucasians, and only they, were the donors. TCRdb re-analysed the 5' RACE reads in MiXCR, keeping a single row per CDR3 protein. The sample lists around 500,000 distinct CDR3 sequences; approximately 15% were seen once. This clonotype came up many times. Its antigen remains unidentified. The sample was also reused in another study, on yellow fever vaccine responses in identical twins.

The sample consisted of CD4+ T cells sorted from blood. This receptor was obtained from a woman between 18 and 30 years old in good health. The chain has TRBV24-1 and TRBJ2-3; D not certain. The DNA for the CDR3 is TGTGCCACCAGTCCCGCTGGGGATACGCAGTATTTT. Translating gives CATSPAGDTQYF.